The 20 T cell receptor beta chains in this list originate from one sample, sequenced in a study of cytomegalovirus exposure and HLA in healthy donors. PCR was performed using 60 Vbeta and 13 Jbeta primers. The data were produced by immunoSEQ multiplex PCR, yet TCRdb's version contains in-frame clones alone and is incomplete. The profile covers some 150,000 clones, with approximately 80% appearing a single time and roughly 3.7% taken by the ten largest. Sequenced sample: PBMCs. These receptors were collected from a man younger than 40 in good health and CMV-seropositive.

The genes are TRBV19 and TRBJ1-2, with 9 bases matching TRBD1. The CDR3 is 13 amino acids. V was pared by 9 bases and J by 3 bases, with 5 bases of the junction left unmatched. Germline CDR1 is LNHDA and CDR2 is SQIVND (reference sequence). The CDR3 region has the DNA TGTGCCAGCAGGGGACAGGGTGACTATGGCTACACCTTC. Protein product: CASRGQGDYGYTF.

This chain joins TRBV7-6 and TRBJ1-4; 7 bases fit TRBD1. The V gene end was trimmed by 5 bases and the J gene end by 8 bases; junction bases not matched to a gene: 2. The V gene's germline CDR1 is SGHVS and CDR2 FNYEAQ. This CDR3 contains 12 residues. DNA of the CDR3: TGTGCCAGCAGCGGACAGGACGAAAAACTGTTTTTT. Its protein is CASSGQDEKLFF.

This clone came up a few times. The chain links TRBV5-1 to TRBJ2-5; 10 nucleotides line up with TRBD2. V lost 6 bases to trimming and J lost 5 bases; unmatched junction nucleotides: 7. Per germline, CDR1 SGHRS and CDR2 YFSETQ. This CDR3 contains 14 residues. The CDR3 DNA sequence: TGCGCCAGCACCCAGCGGGGGGGCCGGGAGACCCAGTACTTC. Amino acid sequence: CASTQRGGRETQYF.

The chain is built from TRBV2 and TRBJ2-3; TRBD2 aligns across 7 bases. Germline loops: CDR1 SNHLY, CDR2 FYNNEI. This CDR3 region has 15 residues. V shed 6 bases and J 3 bases; nucleotides not matched to a gene: 9. The CDR3 DNA reads TGTGCCAGCAGGGCCGGGACCGGGAGGACAGATACGCAGTATTTT. Residues: CASRAGTGRTDTQYF.

This rearrangement joins TRBV10-3 to TRBJ2-3; TRBD2 matches 11 bases. The CDR3 is 17 residues long. Per the germline V gene, CDR1 is ENHRY and CDR2 is SYGVKD. V was clipped by 10 bases and J by 0 bases; unmatched bases: 12. The CDR3 loop reads CATVPSGGFLSTDTQYF. CDR3 nucleotides: TGTGCCACCGTACCTAGCGGGGGGTTCCTTAGCACAGATACGCAGTATTTT.

The V call is TRBV11-2, the J call TRBJ1-5, with D possibly being TRBD1 (5 bases). V was pared by 4 bases and J by 7 bases, with 11 bases between. CDR1 is SGHAT and CDR2 is FQNNGV in the germline V gene. The CDR3 spans 13 residues. The CDR3, as DNA: TGTGCCAGCAGCTGGGGCAGGACGCAGCCCCAGCATTTT. Translating gives CASSWGRTQPQHF.

The table lists this clone with a count of one. The V call is TRBV2, the J call TRBJ1-2; D might be TRBD1 (6 bases). Trimming cost V 2 bases and J 6 bases, with 13 bases left between them. Germline V gives CDR1 SNHLY, CDR2 FYNNEI. The CDR3 spans 14 residues. The CDR3 sequence: CASSESGVEDGYTF. The CDR3 nucleotides are TGTGCCAGCAGTGAATCAGGGGTAGAGGATGGCTACACCTTC.

The chain is built from TRBV11-2 and TRBJ2-7, with D possibly being TRBD2 (6 bases). CDR1 is SGHAT, CDR2 FQNNGV, per germline. Trimming took 1 base from V and 4 from J, leaving 8 bases between them. There are 13 residues in the CDR3. The CDR3 is CASSLVGGYEQYF. The CDR3 coding sequence is TGTGCCAGCAGCTTAGTTGGGGGGTACGAGCAGTACTTC.

V is TRBV7-2 and J is TRBJ2-6, with a tentative D call TRBD2 (5 bases). The germline V gene has CDR1 SGHTA and CDR2 FQGNSA. Trimming left V 6 bases short and J 2 bases short, with 11 bases between. This CDR3 comprises 15 residues. The DNA of the CDR3 is TGTGCCAGCAGTCCGACGGGGACTGGGGCCAACGTCCTGACTTTC. The encoded protein is CASSPTGTGANVLTF.

The chain links TRBV19 to TRBJ2-3, with D possibly TRBD2 on 6 matching bases. Trimming shortened V by 3 bases and J by 4 bases, and 11 bases separated the two germline ends. Germline V gene lookup returns CDR1 LNHDA and CDR2 SQIVND (reference sequence). The CDR3 totals 14 residues. CDR3 amino acids: CASSIVIAADTQYF. In DNA, the CDR3 is TGTGCCAGTAGTATTGTAATAGCGGCAGATACGCAGTATTTT.

The chain is built from TRBV18 and TRBJ1-4, with a possible D match to TRBD1 (6 bases). This CDR3 comprises 15 residues. V was cut by 5 bases and J by 1 base, with 11 bases left in between. Per germline, CDR1 KGHSH and CDR2 LQKENI. CDR3 residues: CASSSRDITNEKLFF. The CDR3 nucleotides read TGTGCCAGCTCATCCCGGGACATAACTAATGAAAAACTGTTTTTT.

The chain has TRBV7-9 and TRBJ1-5; TRBD1 matches 10 bases. From germline, CDR1 is SEHNR and CDR2 FQNEAQ (reference sequence). Losses at the gene ends were 5 bases for V and 2 bases for J; bases not matched to a gene: 3. This CDR3 is 15 amino acids long. The CDR3 DNA is TGTGCCAGCAGCCCGACAGGGGGCGGCAATCAGCCCCAGCATTTT. It encodes CASSPTGGGNQPQHF.

This clone has a single count. The chain combines TRBV6-4 with TRBJ2-3; D remains ambiguous. The CDR3 has 13 residues. Trimming took 4 bases from V and 2 from J, leaving 7 bases between them. Germline V gives CDR1 MRHNA, CDR2 SNTAGT. The CDR3 reads CASSAGFTDTQYF. The CDR3 region has the DNA TGTGCCAGCAGTGCCGGGTTCACAGATACGCAGTATTTT.

The rearrangement uses TRBV19 and TRBJ2-5; D might be TRBD1 (6 bases). Looked up from germline, CDR1 is LNHDA and CDR2 is SQIVND (reference sequence). V lost 6 bases, J lost 2 bases, and 7 bases lay in between. This CDR3 is 12 amino acids long. For the CDR3, the DNA is TGTGCCAGTAGAGGACAGCAAGAGACCCAGTACTTC. Amino acid sequence: CASRGQQETQYF.

The chain recombines TRBV14 with TRBJ1-1, with D tentatively TRBD1 (5 bases). From germline, CDR1 is SGHDN and CDR2 FVKESK. V was pared by 0 bases and J by 0 bases, with 11 bases between. The CDR3 covers 16 residues. This chain's CDR3 is CASSQDPHRMNTEAFF. The DNA of the CDR3 is TGTGCCAGCAGCCAAGATCCCCACAGGATGAACACTGAAGCTTTCTTT.

This clone was counted many times. The rearrangement joins TRBV6-1 to TRBJ2-7, with 11 nucleotides matching TRBD1. The CDR3 consists of 15 residues. Germline CDR1 and CDR2: MNHNS and SASEGT. V lost 3 bases, J lost 0 bases, and 1 base stayed unmatched. The CDR3 here is CASSEGTGGSYEQYF. CDR3 DNA: TGTGCCAGCAGTGAGGGGACAGGGGGCTCCTACGAGCAGTACTTC.

The gene calls are TRBV28 and TRBJ1-1; D possibly corresponds to TRBD1 (6 bases). The V and J ends lost 5 bases and 1 base respectively, with 11 bases between them. Germline assignment: CDR1 MDHEN and CDR2 SYDVKM. The CDR3 consists of 14 residues. CDR3 amino acids: CASSGPGQNTEAFF. The DNA for the CDR3 is TGTGCCAGCAGTGGTCCGGGACAGAACACTGAAGCTTTCTTT.

The chain joins TRBV6-5 to TRBJ1-6, with D possibly TRBD1 on 5 matching bases. This CDR3 is 15 amino acids long. V lost 3 bases to trimming and J lost 6 bases, with 12 bases between them. Germline V CDR1 and CDR2: MNHEY, SVGAGI. CDR3 DNA: TGTGCCAGCAGTTATTATAGCAGGGCTAATTCACCCCTCCACTTT. Protein sequence: CASSYYSRANSPLHF.

DNA for the CDR3: TGCGCCAGCAGTCTTCAGGGGGTGACTGGAAACACCATATATTTT. Protein product: CASSLQGVTGNTIYF. The rearrangement uses TRBV5-1 and TRBJ1-3, with 7 positions matching TRBD1. This CDR3 has 15 amino acids. The ends lost 5 bases at V and 2 bases at J; junction bases unmatched: 7. Germline CDR1 reads SGHRS; CDR2 reads YFSETQ.

This clone has a handful of counts. The genes are TRBV5-4 and TRBJ1-1, with 8 positions matching TRBD1. The CDR3 totals 14 residues. Looked up from germline, CDR1 is SGHNT and CDR2 is YYREEE (reference sequence). V shed 4 bases, J shed 4 bases, and the junction held 6 bases outside the gene matches. The CDR3 nucleotides read TGTGCCAGCAGCGGGCAGGGGGCGCGCACTGAAGCTTTCTTT. It encodes CASSGQGARTEAFF.